This T cell receptor (beta chain) was sequenced in a study of T cell clones after liver transplantation. TCRdb's table, derived via immunoSEQ multiplex PCR, lists solely in-frame clones and lacks some. This sample has some 23,000 clones, with 55% to 75% found just once. This CDR3 has 13 residues. V trimming: 6 bases; J trimming: 5 bases; junction bases outside the gene matches: 4. The germline gives CDR1 SNHLY, CDR2 FYNNEI. Only a few counts were recorded for this clone. This rearrangement joins TRBV2 to TRBJ2-1, with 7 nucleotides matching TRBD2. The sequence was obtained from a human donor who received a liver transplant. The sample here was CD4+ T cells from blood, taken before liver transplant. The CDR3 DNA reads as TGTGCCAGCAGGGGGGGGTTTAACAATGAGCAGTTCTTC. The encoded protein is CASRGGFNNEQFF.